One and the same sample provided the 18 T cell receptor beta chains below, sequenced in a study of T cell responses to AZD1222 COVID-19 vaccine. Sequencing used immunoSEQ multiplex PCR; TCRdb keeps in-frame clones, though not all of them. The sample has about 140,000 clones, around 89% seen once. The sample consisted of peripheral blood, taken on day 0 of AZD1222 vaccination. Receptors originate from an adult in good health.

The CDR3 coding sequence is TGTGCCAGCAGCCCTCAGGTAATGCGGGAGGGCCCTAGATACAATGAGCAGTTCTTC. It encodes CASSPQVMREGPRYNEQFF. J is TRBJ2-1 and V is TRBV11-3; 9 bases are a match to TRBD2. The CDR3 has 19 residues. Germline CDR1 SGHNT, CDR2 YENEEA. V shed 5 bases, J shed 4 bases, and the junction held 18 bases outside the gene matches.

The chain links TRBV27 to TRBJ1-1, with a possible D match to TRBD1 (5 bases). The V and J ends lost 7 bases and 3 bases respectively, with 12 bases between them. This CDR3 is built from 13 residues. CDR1 is MNHEY and CDR2 is SMNVEV in the germline V gene (reference sequence). CDR3 in amino acids: CASTGRGDTEAFF. The CDR3 DNA reads TGTGCCAGCACCGGTCGAGGGGACACTGAAGCTTTCTTT.

The chain couples TRBV5-4 to TRBJ1-1; 10 nucleotides align to TRBD1. CDR1 and CDR2 (germline): SGHNT, YYREEE (reference sequence). The CDR3 length is 14 residues. The trim removed 4 bases at V and 1 base at J, leaving 1 base unmatched. CDR3 DNA: TGTGCCAGCAGCCGGGACAGGGGGAACACTGAAGCTTTCTTT. Translation gives CASSRDRGNTEAFF.

The rearrangement links TRBV5-1 to TRBJ1-2, with D hard to call. From germline, CDR1 is SGHRS and CDR2 YFSETQ. Between the trimmed V and J ends, which lost 3 bases and 8 bases, there was a span of 11 bases. The CDR3 sequence is 12 residues long. The CDR3 spells CASSSDIKGYTF. In DNA form, the CDR3 reads TGCGCCAGCAGCTCAGACATCAAAGGCTACACCTTC.

The CDR3 DNA reads as TGTGCCACCAGCGTATGGGGGGGACACACAGATACGCAGTATTTT. It specifies CATSVWGGHTDTQYF. This chain links TRBV15 with TRBJ2-3; D is possibly TRBD2 (7 bases). This CDR3 region has 15 residues. The V end was cut by 5 bases, the J end by 2 bases, with 14 bases between. Germline CDR1 reads LNHNV; CDR2 reads YYDKDF (reference sequence).

The gene calls are TRBV6-1 and TRBJ1-1; D is ambiguous. Per germline, CDR1 MNHNS and CDR2 SASEGT. The CDR3 contains 15 residues. Trimming removed 0 bases at V and 1 base at J, with 9 bases between. The DNA for the CDR3 is TGTGCCAGCAGTGAAGCGTGGGTCGCGAACACTGAAGCTTTCTTT. This translates into CASSEAWVANTEAFF.

In this sample, this clone turned up once. J is TRBJ2-1 and V is TRBV2, with 15 bases aligning to TRBD2. In germline, CDR1 is SNHLY, CDR2 FYNNEI. CDR3 length: 15 residues. The CDR3 bases are TGTGCTAGGACTAGCGGGGGGGTCTCCTACAATGAGCAGTTCTTC. Protein sequence: CARTSGGVSYNEQFF.

The genes are TRBV3-1 (or the pseudogene TRBV3-2) and TRBJ2-7; D remains unclear. This CDR3 has 13 amino acids. Germline lookup yields CDR1 LGHDT and CDR2 YNNKEL (reference sequence). V was shortened by 1 base and J by 7 bases, with 11 bases between the two germline ends. This CDR3 is CASSQGSLEEQYF. Here the CDR3 DNA reads TGTGCCAGCAGCCAAGGATCGCTGGAGGAGCAGTACTTC.

The chain couples TRBV19 to TRBJ2-7; no firm D call. V was cut by 6 bases and J by 4 bases, with 16 bases left in between. In germline, CDR1 is LNHDA, CDR2 SQIVND (reference sequence). The CDR3 extends over 14 amino acids. The CDR3 here is CASSQPGDHYEQYF. The CDR3 DNA reads TGTGCCAGTAGCCAGCCAGGAGATCATTACGAGCAGTACTTC. The whole variable domain, remainder taken from reference TRBV19 and TRBJ2-7, is DGGITQSPKYLFRKEGQNVTLSCEQNLNHDAMYWYRQDPGQGLRLIYYSQIVNDFQKGDIAEGYSVSREKKESFPLTVTSAQKNPTAFYLCASSQPGDHYEQYFGPGTRLTVT.

The chain combines TRBV5-1 with TRBJ1-6, with 7 nucleotides matching TRBD1. V dropped 0 bases and J dropped 5; count of bases not matched to a gene: 5. This CDR3 contains 16 residues. The germline V gene encodes CDR1 SGHRS and CDR2 YFSETQ. The CDR3 reads CASSLVAQGDNSPLHF. In nucleotides, the CDR3 is TGCGCCAGCAGCTTGGTGGCGCAGGGGGATAATTCACCCCTCCACTTT.

This clone was seen only once. V gene TRBV27 combines with J gene TRBJ2-1; the match to TRBD2 covers 9 bases. Germline CDR1 is MNHEY and CDR2 is SMNVEV (reference sequence). The length of the CDR3 is 14 residues. V gave up 8 bases and J gave up 4 bases; unmatched junction bases: 6. The CDR3 sequence: CASVSGRGYNEQFF. Here the CDR3 DNA reads TGTGCCAGCGTTAGCGGGAGAGGTTACAATGAGCAGTTCTTC.

This chain links TRBV7-2 with TRBJ1-2; possible D gene TRBD1, 5 bases. The V gene's germline CDR1 is SGHTA and CDR2 FQGNSA. The CDR3 sequence is 17 residues long. Trimming left V 4 bases short and J 2 bases short, with 20 bases between. The DNA of the CDR3 is TGTGCCAGCAGCTCAGATATTGGTTGGGGCCCGAACTATGGCTACACCTTC. It specifies CASSSDIGWGPNYGYTF.

To note about this clone: The junction differs from germline at one of its ends, possibly a read error. The V call is TRBV7-7, the J call TRBJ2-7; D gene ambiguous. The length of the CDR3 is 13 residues. Germline CDR1 and CDR2: SSHAT and FNYEAQ (reference sequence). The CDR3 region is CASSLTSAYEQYF. The CDR3 DNA follows: TGTGCTAGCAGCTTGACATCCGCCTACGAGCAGTACTTC.

The chain uses TRBV28 and TRBJ2-7; D not certain. The CDR3 consists of 9 residues. Germline loops: CDR1 MDHEN, CDR2 SYDVKM. Trimming shortened V by 5 bases and J by 13 bases, and 9 bases separated the two germline ends. The DNA for the CDR3 is TGTGCCAGCAGTCTCCCACACTACTTC. It specifies CASSLPHYF.

The chain employs TRBV3-1 (or the pseudogene TRBV3-2) and TRBJ1-1, with 7 bases lining up with TRBD1. This CDR3 region has 15 residues. The germline V gene has CDR1 LGHDT and CDR2 YNNKEL (reference sequence). J lost 1 base, V lost 5 bases, and 7 bases had no gene match. The CDR3 nucleotides read TGTGCCAGCAGCAAGACAGGGTCGGGGAACACTGAAGCTTTCTTT. It is translated as CASSKTGSGNTEAFF.

The rearrangement uses TRBV5-6 and TRBJ2-2; D ambiguous. The CDR3 loop spans 12 amino acids. Per germline, CDR1 SGHDT and CDR2 YYEEEE. V was clipped by 3 bases and J by 3 bases, with 3 bases between them. The CDR3 is CASSSYTGELFF. The CDR3 DNA is TGTGCCAGCAGCTCTTACACCGGGGAGCTGTTTTTT.

CDR3 sequence reads: CASSTRDRPGDEQYF. The CDR3 DNA is TGTGCCAGTAGTACCCGGGACAGGCCGGGTGACGAGCAGTACTTC. The chain carries TRBV19 and TRBJ2-7; TRBD1 aligns across 8 bases. Germline CDR1 reads LNHDA; CDR2 reads SQIVND (reference sequence). V was clipped by 4 bases and J by 5 bases; unmatched bases: 10. The CDR3 extends over 15 amino acids.

The gene calls are TRBV28 and TRBJ1-5; TRBD1 matches at 8 bases. There are 18 residues in the CDR3. Germline lookup yields CDR1 MDHEN and CDR2 SYDVKM. The trim removed 3 bases at V and 2 bases at J, leaving 12 bases unmatched. CDR3 bases: TGTGCCAGCAGTTTGAGGCCTCAACAGACAGGGGGCAATCAGCCCCAGCATTTT. Translation gives CASSLRPQQTGGNQPQHF.